Sequencing of this T cell receptor (beta chain) was carried out in a study of T cell responses to AZD1222 COVID-19 vaccine. Points on this clone: Antigen unknown.

Produced via immunoSEQ multiplex PCR; TCRdb's table is partial and in-frame only. Of around 97,000 clones listed, roughly 91% are singletons. The CDR3 sequence is 14 residues long. Germline lookup yields CDR1 WSHSY and CDR2 SAAADI. Losses at the gene ends were 6 bases for V and 4 bases for J; bases not matched to a gene: 8. Whole-study results and caveats: Repertoires in all cases were sampled only once the peak T cell response had passed. In a largely white British group with more females than males, clonal diversity was possibly underestimated.

The chain carries TRBV10-2 and TRBJ2-5, with 7 bases lining up with TRBD1. The starting material was peripheral blood, obtained on day 0 of AZD1222 vaccination. This TCR was sampled from an adult in good health. The chain's CDR3 is CASRQGRLLETQYF. The CDR3 nucleotides read TGCGCCAGCAGACAGGGGCGATTGCTAGAGACCCAGTACTTC.